The entry below describes one T cell receptor (beta chain). Its antigen is unidentified. The data stem from a study of T cell responses to AZD1222 COVID-19 vaccine. Study-wide context: Pooling of second doses given at about 4 or about 12 weeks was done. Study-wide results and limits: Spike-specific TCR breadth and depth rose after two AZD1222 doses. Sampling captured repertoires only after the peak T cell response. In a largely white British group with more females than males, clonal diversity was possibly underestimated.

Profiling relied on immunoSEQ multiplex PCR, and the TCRdb table lists in-frame clones only, not all of them. Among approximately 110,000 clones listed, roughly 84% were seen once. The germline CDR1 and CDR2 sequences are KGHDR and SFDVKD. The length of the CDR3 is 16 residues. Trimming removed 3 bases from V and 5 bases from J, with 19 bases in between. V is TRBV24-1 and J is TRBJ2-7; TRBD1 might be the D (6 bases). Source: peripheral blood, taken on day 0 of AZD1222 vaccination. This receptor was obtained from an adult in good health. The CDR3 DNA reads as TGTGCCACCAGTGATCGGGGATCCTTTAACAGGGACGAGCAGTACTTC. It encodes CATSDRGSFNRDEQYF.